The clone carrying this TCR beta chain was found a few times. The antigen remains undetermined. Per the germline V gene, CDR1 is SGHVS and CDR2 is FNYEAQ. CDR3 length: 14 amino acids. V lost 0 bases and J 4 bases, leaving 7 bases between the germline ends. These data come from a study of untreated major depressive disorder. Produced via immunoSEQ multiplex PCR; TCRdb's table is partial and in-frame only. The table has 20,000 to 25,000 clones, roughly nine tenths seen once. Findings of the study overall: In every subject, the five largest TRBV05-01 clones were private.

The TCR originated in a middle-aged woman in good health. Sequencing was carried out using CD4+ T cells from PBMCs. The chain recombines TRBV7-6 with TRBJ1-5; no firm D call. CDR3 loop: CASSLAGLNQPQHF. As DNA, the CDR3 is TGTGCCAGCAGCTTAGCAGGGCTGAATCAGCCCCAGCATTTT.